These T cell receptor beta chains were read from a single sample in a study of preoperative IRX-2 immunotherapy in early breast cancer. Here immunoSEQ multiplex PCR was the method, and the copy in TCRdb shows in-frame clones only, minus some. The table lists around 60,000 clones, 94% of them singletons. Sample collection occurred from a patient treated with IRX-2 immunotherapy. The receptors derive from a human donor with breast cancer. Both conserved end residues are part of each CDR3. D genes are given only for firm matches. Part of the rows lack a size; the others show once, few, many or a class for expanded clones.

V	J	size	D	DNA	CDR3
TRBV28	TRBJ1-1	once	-	TGTGCCAGCAGATCGCAGGGGTATCCCCCTGAAGCTTTCTTT	CASRSQGYPPEAFF
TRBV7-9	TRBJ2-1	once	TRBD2	TGTGCCAGCAGCTTAGGCCCGGGACTAGGACGCAATGAGCAGTTCTTC	CASSLGPGLGRNEQFF
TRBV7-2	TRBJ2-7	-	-	TGTGCCAGCAGCTTATCATTGGGGGCACAGAACTTC	CASSLSLGAQNF
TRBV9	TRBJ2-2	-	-	TGTGCCAGCAGCGCCGAAGGAGCTAACACCGGGGAGCTGTTTTTT	CASSAEGANTGELFF
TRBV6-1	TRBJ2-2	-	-	TGTGCCGCGGGGCGGGATCGGACCGGGGAGCTGTTTTTT	CAAGRDRTGELFF
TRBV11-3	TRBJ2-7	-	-	TGTGCCAGCAGCCTGTCCGGGACTGGGTACGAGCAGTACTTC	CASSLSGTGYEQYF
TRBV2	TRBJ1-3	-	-	TGTGCCAGCAGTGGGGGGCAGGGACGTGGAAACACCATATATTTT	CASSGGQGRGNTIYF
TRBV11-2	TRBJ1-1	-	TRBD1	TGTGCCACCCGGACAGGGTTATCGGCTTTCTTT	CATRTGLSAFF
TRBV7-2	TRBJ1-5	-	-	TGTGCCAGCAGCTTAGATTTGGCGGAGGGACTTTATAGCAATCAGCCCCAGCATTTT	CASSLDLAEGLYSNQPQHF
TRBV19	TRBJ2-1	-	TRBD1	TGTGCCAGTAGATTTGCCGGGACAGACAATGAGCAGTTCTTC	CASRFAGTDNEQFF
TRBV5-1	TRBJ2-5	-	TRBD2	TGCGCCAGCAGCCTGGGCGGCGGGAGAGGGGAAGAGACCCAGTACTTC	CASSLGGGRGEETQYF
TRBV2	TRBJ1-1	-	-	TGTGCCAGCAGTGCCGGACAGCTGACAGCTTTCTTT	CASSAGQLTAFF